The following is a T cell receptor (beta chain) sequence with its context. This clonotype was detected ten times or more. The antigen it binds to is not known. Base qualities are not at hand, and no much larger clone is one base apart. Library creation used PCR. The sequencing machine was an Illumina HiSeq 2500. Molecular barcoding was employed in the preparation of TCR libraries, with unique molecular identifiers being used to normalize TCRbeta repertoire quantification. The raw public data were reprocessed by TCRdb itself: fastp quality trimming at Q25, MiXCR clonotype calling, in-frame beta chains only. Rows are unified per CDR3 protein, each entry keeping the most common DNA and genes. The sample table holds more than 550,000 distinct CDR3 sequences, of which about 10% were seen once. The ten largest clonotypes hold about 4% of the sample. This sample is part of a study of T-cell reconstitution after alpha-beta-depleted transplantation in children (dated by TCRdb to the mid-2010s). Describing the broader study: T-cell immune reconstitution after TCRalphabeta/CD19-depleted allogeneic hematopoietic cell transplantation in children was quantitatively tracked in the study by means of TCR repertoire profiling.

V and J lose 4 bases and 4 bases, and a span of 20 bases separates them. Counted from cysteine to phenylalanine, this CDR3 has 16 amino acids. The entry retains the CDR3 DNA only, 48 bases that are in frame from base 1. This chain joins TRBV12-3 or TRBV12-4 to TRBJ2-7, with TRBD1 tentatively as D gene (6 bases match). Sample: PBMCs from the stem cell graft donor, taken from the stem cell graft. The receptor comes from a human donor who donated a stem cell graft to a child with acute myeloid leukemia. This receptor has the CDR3 CASSSGQGLGWYEQYF. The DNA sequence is TGTGCCAGCAGTTCCGGGCAGGGGTTGGGTTGGTACGAGCAGTACTTC.